Listed below are T cell receptor beta chains from one sample, sequenced in a study of blood T cell repertoires in COVID-19. Repertoires were generated with immunoSEQ multiplex PCR, while TCRdb's copy carries only in-frame clones and drops some. The table lists tens of thousands of clones, around 86% of them singletons. Sample: peripheral blood. The receptors shown here come from a woman aged 60-75 years with acute or convalescent COVID-19. The conserved cysteine and the conserved F or W are not part of the CDR3 here. The D gene is left open where the match is weak. The listing skips clone size in some rows; elsewhere it reads once, few, many or a size class.

D gene: TRBD2; clone size: -; V gene: TRBV4-3; CDR3 protein: ASSQEVGGYNEQF
D gene: TRBD2; clone size: once; V gene: TRBV7-2; CDR3 protein: ASSGLAETQY
D gene: -; clone size: -; V gene: TRBV2; CDR3 protein: ASSEEGGNQPQH
D gene: TRBD1; clone size: -; V gene: TRBV7-8; CDR3 protein: ASSIQGPGVLGPQH
D gene: TRBD1; clone size: once; V gene: TRBV5-1; CDR3 protein: ASSRSGQGSYEQY
D gene: -; clone size: -; V gene: TRBV7-2; CDR3 protein: ASSQEGYPRF
D gene: TRBD2; clone size: -; V gene: TRBV4-3; CDR3 protein: ASSQRLAGFDEQY
D gene: -; clone size: once; V gene: TRBV27; CDR3 protein: ASSLSESTGVCIN
D gene: -; clone size: -; V gene: TRBV5-1; CDR3 protein: ASSLDRDGNTIY
D gene: TRBD1; clone size: -; V gene: TRBV5-1; CDR3 protein: ASSREGEGATEAF
D gene: -; clone size: few; V gene: TRBV23-1; CDR3 protein: ASSQSTAYTEAF
D gene: TRBD1; clone size: -; V gene: TRBV2; CDR3 protein: ASNPTGTADTQY
D gene: TRBD1; clone size: few; V gene: TRBV19; CDR3 protein: ASSWTGGSSYNEQF
D gene: TRBD2; clone size: few; V gene: TRBV2; CDR3 protein: ASSALAGGGDEQF
D gene: TRBD2; clone size: few; V gene: TRBV7-9; CDR3 protein: ASSGGTSGSRGTDTQY
D gene: -; clone size: once; V gene: TRBV7-9; CDR3 protein: ASSLGGIYNEQF
D gene: TRBD2; clone size: -; V gene: TRBV4-1; CDR3 protein: ASSQVGTSVMDTQY
D gene: -; clone size: -; V gene: TRBV10-3; CDR3 protein: AISRTENTEAF
D gene: -; clone size: -; V gene: TRBV28; CDR3 protein: ASSLGGSWNTGELF
D gene: TRBD1; clone size: -; V gene: TRBV10-3; CDR3 protein: AISGAGQGKYEQY
D gene: -; clone size: once; V gene: TRBV27; CDR3 protein: ASSLRDTHQETQY
D gene: -; clone size: -; V gene: TRBV18; CDR3 protein: ASSWRGAGDTEAF
D gene: -; clone size: -; V gene: TRBV7-2; CDR3 protein: ASSLRGPWEVSSYEQY
D gene: TRBD1; clone size: -; V gene: TRBV15; CDR3 protein: ATSRPGQHNQPQH
D gene: TRBD1; clone size: -; V gene: TRBV6-5; CDR3 protein: ASSATGTANSPLH
D gene: -; clone size: -; V gene: TRBV28; CDR3 protein: ASSPHREGYNEQF